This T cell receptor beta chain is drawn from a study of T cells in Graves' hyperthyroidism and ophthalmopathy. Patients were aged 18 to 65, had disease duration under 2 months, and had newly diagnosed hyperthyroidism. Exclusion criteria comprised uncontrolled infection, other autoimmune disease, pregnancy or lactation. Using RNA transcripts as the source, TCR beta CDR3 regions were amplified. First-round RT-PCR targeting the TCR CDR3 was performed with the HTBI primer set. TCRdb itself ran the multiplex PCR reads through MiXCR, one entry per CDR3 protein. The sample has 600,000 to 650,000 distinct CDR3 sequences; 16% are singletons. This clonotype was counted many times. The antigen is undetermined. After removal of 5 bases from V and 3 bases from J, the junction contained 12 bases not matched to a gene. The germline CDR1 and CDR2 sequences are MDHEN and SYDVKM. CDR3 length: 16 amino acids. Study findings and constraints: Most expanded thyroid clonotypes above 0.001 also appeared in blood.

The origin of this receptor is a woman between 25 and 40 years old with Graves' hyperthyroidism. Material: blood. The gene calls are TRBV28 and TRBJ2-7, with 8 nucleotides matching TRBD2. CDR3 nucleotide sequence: TGTGCCAGCAGTCCTCCCCACAGCGGGAGAAGCTACGAGCAGTACTTC. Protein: CASSPPHSGRSYEQYF.